These T cell receptor beta chains were read from a single sample in a study of blood T cell repertoires in COVID-19. TCRdb keeps only in-frame clones here, not all; method: immunoSEQ multiplex PCR. The sample lists around 200,000 clones, roughly 84% occurring once. The sample taken for sequencing was peripheral blood. Every receptor here comes from a man aged 35 to 55 with active or convalescent COVID-19. Each CDR3 is given with its conserved first and last residue. A D gene is named only where the DNA matches it firmly. Rows give clone size only sometimes, using once, few, many, or a class for an expanded clone.

>.|TRBV18|TRBJ2-2|.
TGTGCCAGCTCTGGAGCCACCGGGGAGCTGTTTTTT
CASSGATGELFF
>.|TRBV19|TRBJ2-5|.
TGTGCCAGTAGTAGCCGGGGGGCGGGAGTAGAGACCCAGTACTTC
CASSSRGAGVETQYF
>TRBD1|TRBV5-1|TRBJ1-2|once
TGCGCCAGCAGCTTATCCGGGACAGGGATAGATTACGGTGGCTACACCTTC
CASSLSGTGIDYGGYTF
>.|TRBV5-1|TRBJ1-5|once
TGCGCCAGCAGCTTCAGGGGTGGCAATCAGCCCCAGCATTTT
CASSFRGGNQPQHF
>.|TRBV6-5|TRBJ2-7|.
TGTGCCAGCAGCCAGGGTAACGCTTACGAGCAGTACTTC
CASSQGNAYEQYF
>.|TRBV11-2|TRBJ1-1|once
TGTGCCAGCAGTTTGAGACAGGCGAACACTGAAGCTTTCTTT
CASSLRQANTEAFF
>.|TRBV6-5|TRBJ1-2|.
TGTGCCAGCAGGCGACCAGGGGTAATCTATGGCTACACCTTC
CASRRPGVIYGYTF
>TRBD2|TRBV6-2/TRBV6-3|TRBJ2-3|.
TGTGCCAGCAGCTGGGGATTAGCGGGGGGGAAAGATACGCAGTATTTT
CASSWGLAGGKDTQYF
>TRBD2|TRBV18|TRBJ2-3|.
TGTGCCAGCTCACCTACACTAGCGGGGGAGTCTTCAGATACGCAGTATTTT
CASSPTLAGESSDTQYF
>TRBD2|TRBV13|TRBJ2-1|once
TGTGCCAGCAGCTCAACCTCTAGCGGGGGGCACAATGAGCAGTTCTTC
CASSSTSSGGHNEQFF
>TRBD1|TRBV3-1/TRBV3-2|TRBJ1-5|.
TGTGCCAGCAGCCCCCGGGCAGGGGGCGCCCCCTATAGCAATCAGCCCCAGCATTTT
CASSPRAGGAPYSNQPQHF
>.|TRBV9|TRBJ1-1|many
TGTGCCAGCAGCGATCAGGGTGAAACTGAAGCTTTCTTT
CASSDQGETEAFF
>.|TRBV4-2|TRBJ2-3|.
TGTGCCAGCAGCCAAGATGGGCTCTCGGTCGCCGATACGCAGTATTTT
CASSQDGLSVADTQYF
>TRBD1|TRBV5-8|TRBJ2-5|few
TGTGCCAGCAGCTCGGGACAGCTCCAAGAGACCCAGTACTTC
CASSSGQLQETQYF
>.|TRBV5-1|TRBJ2-5|few
TGCGCCAGCAGCTCCGGAGTTCAAGAGACCCAGTACTTC
CASSSGVQETQYF
>.|TRBV3-1/TRBV3-2|TRBJ2-7|.
TGTGCCAGCAGCCAAGACGTGCGACAGATATTCTACGAGCAGTACTTC
CASSQDVRQIFYEQYF
>TRBD1|TRBV5-1|TRBJ1-1|.
TGCGCCAGCAGTTCCGGGACAGGGGGGATGAACACTGAAGCTTTCTTT
CASSSGTGGMNTEAFF
>TRBD1|TRBV19|TRBJ1-1|.
TGTGCCAGTAGTGGACAGGGTGACACTGAAGCTTTCTTT
CASSGQGDTEAFF
>.|TRBV27|TRBJ1-1|.
TGTGCCAGCAGTTTATCGGGGGGGGCTAACACTGAAGCTTTCTTT
CASSLSGGANTEAFF
>TRBD1|TRBV27|TRBJ2-7|few
TGTGCCAGCAGTGCCGCCGGGACAGGGGCCTACGAGCAGTACTTC
CASSAAGTGAYEQYF
>TRBD2|TRBV4-1|TRBJ2-1|.
TGCGCCAGCAGCATAACATTTGGAGCGGGAGCAAGGAATGAGCAGTTCTTC
CASSITFGAGARNEQFF
>TRBD1|TRBV28|TRBJ1-3|.
TGTGCCAGCAGTTCAGGGGGAGCTCTGGGAAACACCATATATTTT
CASSSGGALGNTIYF
>TRBD1|TRBV5-6|TRBJ1-5|.
TGTGCCAGCAGCTTTGCACAGGGGCAATATAGCAATCAGCCCCAGCATTTT
CASSFAQGQYSNQPQHF
>TRBD1|TRBV9|TRBJ2-2|.
TGTGCCAGCAGCGGAAGACAGGGGGCCGGGGACACCGGGGAGCTGTTTTTT
CASSGRQGAGDTGELFF
>.|TRBV12-3/TRBV12-4|TRBJ1-5|.
TGTGCCAGCAGTTTTGCGGTTTGGCAGCCCCAGCATTTT
CASSFAVWQPQHF
>TRBD2|TRBV28|TRBJ2-2|.
TGTGCCAGCAGTAGCCAGCGGGGGGGCGCCGGGGAGCTGTTTTTT
CASSSQRGGAGELFF
>.|TRBV30|TRBJ2-3|.
TGTGCCTGGAGTCCGGGGGATACGCAGTATTTT
CAWSPGDTQYF
>TRBD2|TRBV7-9|TRBJ2-1|.
TGTGCCACCTCTAGGGGCGGGAGTGAAGCTGAGCAGTTCTTC
CATSRGGSEAEQFF
>.|TRBV15|TRBJ1-1|.
TGTGCCACCAGCAGAGATTGGGCAGGGCGAAACACTGAAGCTTTCTTT
CATSRDWAGRNTEAFF
>TRBD1|TRBV6-5|TRBJ2-7|.
TGTGCCAGCAGCACACAGGGGTCCCCCTCCTACGAGCAGTACTTC
CASSTQGSPSYEQYF
>TRBD1|TRBV28|TRBJ1-6|.
TGTGCCAGCAGCTTCCGACACGCAGGGGGCTCCTATAATTCACCCCTCCACTTT
CASSFRHAGGSYNSPLHF
>.|TRBV30|TRBJ1-5|.
TGTGCCTGGAGTGTGAGGCCAGCAAATCAGCCCCAGCATTTT
CAWSVRPANQPQHF
>.|TRBV6-1|TRBJ1-4|.
TGTGCCAGCAGTGATACGCGAAATGAAAAACTGTTTTTT
CASSDTRNEKLFF
>TRBD1|TRBV28|TRBJ1-1|once
TGTGCCAGCAGTTTAATCACAGGGGGACTGAACACTGAAGCTTTCTTT
CASSLITGGLNTEAFF
>TRBD2|TRBV5-1|TRBJ2-2|.
TGCGCCAGCAGCCCCCCCGCGGGAGGAGGCACCGGGGAGCTGTTTTTT
CASSPPAGGGTGELFF
>.|TRBV7-8|TRBJ2-2|.
TGTGCCAGCAGCTTGGTAGGGGCAGTCGGGGAGCTGTTTTTT
CASSLVGAVGELFF
>TRBD2|TRBV13|TRBJ2-7|.
TGTGCCAGCAGTTTGACTAGCGGTTTAACCTACGAGCAGTACTTC
CASSLTSGLTYEQYF
>TRBD2|TRBV2|TRBJ2-5|.
TGTGCCAGCAGGGCCCGGGACTGGGGAGGGGAGACCCAGTACTTC
CASRARDWGGETQYF
>.|TRBV28|TRBJ1-6|.
TGTGCCAGCAGTCCGCCAGTTAGTGGGGCCAATAATTCACCCCTCCACTTT
CASSPPVSGANNSPLHF
>TRBD1|TRBV2|TRBJ2-2|.
TGTGCCAGCAGACCTGACAGGGGAACGGGGGAGCTGTTTTTT
CASRPDRGTGELFF
>.|TRBV27|TRBJ1-1|.
TGTGCCAGCAGTTTGGGGGGGCACACTGAAGCTTTCTTT
CASSLGGHTEAFF
>.|TRBV9|TRBJ2-3|.
TGTGCCAGCAGCACCCACTCCCCAGATACGCAGTATTTT
CASSTHSPDTQYF
>.|TRBV5-6|TRBJ2-7|.
TGTGCCAGCAGCTCCCTCGCCGGGGACTTCTACGAGCAGTACTTC
CASSSLAGDFYEQYF
>.|TRBV29-1|TRBJ2-7|once
TGCAGCGTTGAGTCGGCAGGGGATTCCTACGAGCAGTACTTC
CSVESAGDSYEQYF
>.|TRBV5-1|TRBJ1-1|.
TGCGCCAGCAGCTTTCTGTTTCGGAACACTGAAGCTTTCTTT
CASSFLFRNTEAFF
>.|TRBV5-1|TRBJ2-1|.
TGCGCCAGCAGCCCGCCACGGGGGAGCTCCTACAATGAGCAGTTCTTC
CASSPPRGSSYNEQFF
>.|TRBV28|TRBJ1-6|.
TGTGCCAGCAGCCCTACAGGGTTGGATTCACCCCTCCACTTT
CASSPTGLDSPLHF
>.|TRBV2|TRBJ1-5|.
TGTGCCAGCAGGGAAGGGACGGCGAGCGGCTGGCCCCAGCATTTT
CASREGTASGWPQHF
>.|TRBV11-2|TRBJ1-6|.
TGTGCCAGCAGCGACTGGGGGGGGGCCTATAATTCACCCCTCCACTTT
CASSDWGGAYNSPLHF
>TRBD1|TRBV19|TRBJ1-5|.
TGTGCCAGTAGTATCACCCCAGGGGGCACGGGCAATCAGCCCCAGCATTTT
CASSITPGGTGNQPQHF
>.|TRBV5-1|TRBJ1-4|.
TGCGCCAGCAGTAGCCTTAGGAACATTAGCATTAATGCTAATGAAAAACTGTTTTTT
CASSSLRNISINANEKLFF
>TRBD1|TRBV27|TRBJ2-6|.
TGTGCCAGCAGTTCAAGACAGGGCCGCTCTGGGGCCAACGTCCTGACTTTC
CASSSRQGRSGANVLTF
>TRBD2|TRBV7-8|TRBJ2-1|once
TGTGCCAGCAGCCCGGGGGGCTACAATGAGCAGTTCTTC
CASSPGGYNEQFF